This TCR beta chain was identified during a study of T cell changes during pregnancy in multiple sclerosis. Germline V gene data show CDR1 as LNHDA and CDR2 as SQIVND (reference sequence). Germline trimming cut 4 bases from V and 5 bases from J; bases unmatched to any gene: 7. The CDR3 loop spans 15 amino acids. Sequencing was performed with immunoSEQ multiplex PCR; in TCRdb, only in-frame clones are kept and a portion is missing. The sample has about 30,000 clones, around 89% seen once; the top ten hold approximately 7.2%. Specimen: CD8+ T cells from peripheral blood mononuclear cells, collected in the second trimester of pregnancy. This clonotype was sampled from a female donor with multiple sclerosis, enrolled in a pregnancy study. V and J are TRBV19 and TRBJ1-1; TRBD1 agrees at 10 bases. The CDR3 reads CASSTLTGGLTEAFF. For the CDR3, the DNA is TGTGCCAGTAGTACCCTGACAGGGGGCCTGACTGAAGCTTTCTTT.